Each of the 8 T cell receptor beta chains below was sequenced from the same sample in a study of shared clonotypes between healthy human individuals. Assay used: immunoSEQ multiplex PCR; TCRdb lists only in-frame clones, some missing. The sample yields roughly 2.2 million clones, 90% to 95% seen once. The specimen was naive CD4+ T cells from PBMCs. Specified subset: CD45RA+ positively selected. These receptors were collected from a man between 18 and 29 years old in good health. Some clones in this sample may be carry-over from other donors' samples.

This chain connects TRBV19 to TRBJ2-6, with 8 bases that match TRBD1. Losses at the gene ends were 4 bases for V and 3 bases for J; bases not matched to a gene: 8. This CDR3 has 17 residues. Germline V gene data show CDR1 as LNHDA and CDR2 as SQIVND (reference sequence). In DNA form, the CDR3 reads TGTGCCAGTAGTAACCGGACAGGGTGGTATGGGGCCAACGTCCTGACTTTC. Amino acid sequence: CASSNRTGWYGANVLTF. The full variable domain, completed using reference TRBV19 and TRBJ2-6, is DGGITQSPKYLFRKEGQNVTLSCEQNLNHDAMYWYRQDPGQGLRLIYYSQIVNDFQKGDIAEGYSVSREKKESFPLTVTSAQKNPTAFYLCASSNRTGWYGANVLTFGAGSRLTVL.

The chain combines TRBV2 with TRBJ1-5; no firm D call. Trimming took 0 bases from V and 7 from J, leaving 13 bases between them. There are 15 residues in the CDR3. CDR1 and CDR2 from the germline V gene are SNHLY and FYNNEI. The CDR3 sequence is CASSEALGSAQPQHF. Written as DNA, the CDR3 is TGTGCCAGCAGTGAAGCGCTTGGGAGTGCCCAGCCCCAGCATTTT.

This rearrangement joins TRBV5-1 to TRBJ2-7; 8 bases line up with TRBD2. Germline trimming cut 7 bases from V and 5 bases from J; bases unmatched to any gene: 11. The CDR3 loop spans 14 amino acids. The germline CDR1 and CDR2 sequences are SGHRS and YFSETQ. CDR3 protein: CASRDPSGSDEQYF. The CDR3 DNA is TGCGCCAGCCGAGACCCAAGCGGGAGCGACGAGCAGTACTTC. Combining the CDR3 with reference TRBV5-1 and TRBJ2-7 gives the whole variable domain KAGVTQTPRYLIKTRGQQVTLSCSPISGHRSVSWYQQTPGQGLQFLFEYFSETQRNKGNFPGRFSGRQFSNSRSEMNVSTLELGDSALYLCASRDPSGSDEQYFGPGTRLTVT.

This clone was detected many times. Other DNA sequences in the same sample also yield this CDR3. This chain uses TRBV30 with TRBJ1-1, with D hard to call. CDR3 length: 12 amino acids. V lost 0 bases and J lost 4, with 6 bases in between. CDR1 GTSNPN and CDR2 SVGIG come from the germline V gene (reference sequence). This chain's CDR3 is CAWSVRGTEAFF. Here the CDR3 DNA reads TGTGCCTGGAGTGTACGGGGCACTGAAGCTTTCTTT.

In DNA form, the CDR3 reads TGCGCCAGCAGCTTGGAGTTCGGAAACACCATATATTTT. This translates into CASSLEFGNTIYF. V is TRBV5-1 and J is TRBJ1-3; D ambiguous. The germline V and J ends were trimmed by 0 bases and 4 bases, with 5 bases remaining between them. CDR1 and CDR2 from the germline V gene are SGHRS and YFSETQ. CDR3 length equals 13 residues.

This clone is a singleton in its sample. The chain combines TRBV29-1 with TRBJ2-1, with 7 bases matching TRBD1. With V trimmed by 4 bases and J by 2 bases, 5 bases remained unmatched. Germline-derived CDR1 and CDR2 are SQVTM and ANQGSEA. The CDR3 totals 14 residues. The CDR3 DNA reads as TGCAGCGTTGGTCAGGGGGATACCTACAATGAGCAGTTCTTC. Encoded protein: CSVGQGDTYNEQFF.

The chain links TRBV7-2 to TRBJ2-7, with 12 positions matching TRBD2. The V gene's germline CDR1 is SGHTA and CDR2 FQGNSA. Trimming removed 1 base from V and 0 bases from J; junction bases left unmatched: 7. The CDR3 totals 18 residues. Written as DNA, the CDR3 is TGTGCCAGCAGCTTAGGTCCAGGACTAGCGGGAAGCTCCTACGAGCAGTACTTC. The encoded protein is CASSLGPGLAGSSYEQYF.

The J gene is TRBJ2-1, the V gene TRBV27; 7 bases align to TRBD2. The CDR3 consists of 14 residues. Germline-derived CDR1 and CDR2 are MNHEY and SMNVEV (reference sequence). V lost 4 bases and J lost 5; bases outside the gene matches: 5. The chain's CDR3 is CASSSRLAHNEQFF. The CDR3 DNA is TGTGCCAGCAGTTCACGACTAGCCCACAATGAGCAGTTCTTC.